This TCR beta chain originates from a study of blood T cell repertoires in COVID-19. About the study: Specimens from acute and convalescent COVID-19 originated in the United States, Italy and Spain. T cells, B-cell-depleted T cells, or PBMCs supplied cDNA or gDNA.

Per the authors' pipeline: Reference gene primer amplification gave estimated nucleated cell counts. Only in-frame clones appear in the TCRdb table, and some are missing; sequencing was by immunoSEQ multiplex PCR. V and J calls and clone size come straight from that table; D and trimming were deduced from the DNA. The profile shows about 290,000 clones, about 82% of them singletons. CDR3 length: 15 residues. Germline V gives CDR1 MNHEY, CDR2 SVGAGI. With 5 bases clipped from V and 5 bases from J, the junction kept 5 bases outside the gene matches. V usage is TRBV6-5 and J usage is TRBJ2-1, with 11 bases identical to TRBD2. Sequencing was performed on peripheral blood. This receptor was identified in a woman in her forties or fifties with active or convalescent COVID-19. The CDR3, as DNA: TGTGCCAGCAGTATTAGCGGGAGGGAGGACAATGAGCAGTTCTTC. Protein: CASSISGREDNEQFF.